One and the same sample provided the 9 T cell receptor beta chains below, sequenced in a study of blood T cells in healthy people across ages (dated by TCRdb to the mid-2010s). The method behind the library was 5' RACE. TCRdb names Illumina HiSeq 2500 as the instrument used. The second PCR ran for about 6 to 11 cycles and used a J-beta primer mix along with a sample-barcoded 5' primer. TCRdb took the public reads, trimmed them with fastp at Q25, ran MiXCR for clone calling and kept in-frame beta chains. Records with the same CDR3 protein are collapsed into one entry carrying the most frequent genes and DNA. The sample profile shows about 1.8 million distinct CDR3 sequences; around 48% of them were found once. The ten largest clones add up to roughly 2.1% of the sample. Sequenced sample: blood. The receptors were gathered from a woman between 40 and 55 years old in good health.

The chain is built from TRBV4-3 and TRBJ1-4; D not certain. Germline V lookup: CDR1 LGHNA, CDR2 YSLEER. Trimming pared 6 bases from V and 8 bases from J, leaving 16 bases between. The CDR3 has 14 amino acids. DNA for the CDR3: TGCGCCAGCAGTGGTTTGGGCAAACGAGAAAAACTGTTTTTT. Translation gives CASSGLGKREKLFF.

The chain is built from TRBV6-2 or TRBV6-3 and TRBJ2-3; D possibly matches TRBD1 or TRBD2 (5 bases each). Trimming cost V 5 bases and J 2 bases, with 14 bases left between them. CDR1 and CDR2 from the germline V gene are MNHEY and SVGEGT. This CDR3 spans 15 amino acids. This CDR3 reads CASSPRGPFTDTQYF. The CDR3 nucleotides are TGTGCCAGCAGTCCCCGGGGACCGTTCACAGATACGCAGTATTTT.

The genes are TRBV7-2 and TRBJ2-5, with 10 bases that match TRBD2. With V trimmed by 0 bases and J by 2 bases, 6 bases remained unmatched. The CDR3 covers 17 residues. Germline-derived CDR1 and CDR2 are SGHTA and FQGNSA. CDR3 loop: CASSLAPSGGPQETQYF. The CDR3 DNA sequence: TGTGCCAGCAGCTTAGCTCCTAGCGGGGGCCCACAAGAGACCCAGTACTTC.

The J gene is TRBJ2-1, the V gene TRBV24-1, with a possible D match to TRBD2 (5 bases). The CDR3 extends over 18 amino acids. The V end lost 3 bases, the J end lost 1 base, and 18 bases lay between the germline ends. Per germline, CDR1 KGHDR and CDR2 SFDVKD. For the CDR3, the DNA is TGTGCCACCAGTGATCCCTCTCGGAGGTTGGGGTCCTACAATGAGCAGTTCTTC. This encodes CATSDPSRRLGSYNEQFF.

V usage is TRBV7-3 and J usage is TRBJ2-3; either TRBD1 or TRBD2 may fit D (7 bases each). The CDR3 runs to 18 residues. Deletions cut 2 bases from V and 2 bases from J, with 20 bases between. Germline V gives CDR1 SGHTA, CDR2 FQGTGA. The CDR3 loop is CASSLGRGGGSATDTQYF. CDR3 nucleotides: TGTGCCAGCAGCTTAGGGCGAGGGGGCGGGAGTGCCACAGATACGCAGTATTTT.

The CDR3 DNA reads TGTGCCAGCAGTTATTCCTACAGGGCTTCACCCCTCCACTTT. The encoded protein is CASSYSYRASPLHF. The chain recombines TRBV6-5 with TRBJ1-6; a possible D gene is TRBD1 (6 bases). Trimming stripped 3 bases from V and 9 bases from J, with 12 bases between. The length of the CDR3 is 14 residues. The V gene's germline CDR1 is MNHEY and CDR2 SVGAGI.

The chain recombines TRBV29-1 with TRBJ1-4; D remains unclear. V lost 7 bases, J lost 7 bases, and 16 bases lay in between. Germline values: CDR1 SQVTM, CDR2 ANQGSEA. The CDR3 sequence is 13 residues long. CDR3 protein: CSAVGFSGEKLFF. CDR3 nucleotide sequence: TGCAGCGCCGTAGGGTTCTCCGGTGAAAAACTGTTTTTT. Complete variable domain (other parts from reference TRBV29-1 and TRBJ1-4): SAVISQKPSRDICQRGTSLTIQCQVDSQVTMMFWYRQQPGQSLTLIATANQGSEATYESGFVIDKFPISRPNLTFSTLTVSNMSPEDSSIYLCSAVGFSGEKLFFGSGTQLSVL.

The chain combines TRBV13 with TRBJ2-7, with 9 bases aligning to TRBD1. This CDR3 has 16 amino acids. Germline V gene data show CDR1 as PRHDT and CDR2 as FYEKMQ (reference sequence). V shed 1 base and J 7 bases; nucleotides not matched to a gene: 11. CDR3: CASSLERQGGYNEQYF. Here the CDR3 DNA reads TGTGCCAGCAGCTTAGAACGACAGGGGGGGTACAATGAGCAGTACTTC.

As concerns this clonotype: An end of the junction differs from the germline gene, which may be a read error. The rearrangement joins TRBV9 to TRBJ2-1; no definite D call. The CDR3 loop spans 12 amino acids. CDR1 SGDLS and CDR2 YYNGEE come from the germline V gene. The CDR3 nucleotides read TGTGCCAGCAGCCCCCGTTACAAGGAGCAGTTCTTC. Translated: CASSPRYKEQFF.